This entry describes one TCR beta chain. The sample originates from a study of blood T cell repertoires in COVID-19. Source study methods: Amplification from reference gene primers served as the basis for estimated nucleated cell counts. The repertoire was sequenced with immunoSEQ multiplex PCR; TCRdb's copy has only in-frame clones and lacks some. That table gives V, J and clone size, and the DNA gave D and trimming. The data contain some 200,000 clones, 80% of them singletons. From germline, CDR1 is SGHTA and CDR2 FQGNSA. The CDR3 is 14 residues long. Trimming took 0 bases from V and 5 from J, leaving 8 bases between them.

This TCR derives from a human donor in a cohort sampled during active COVID-19. The sequenced sample was peripheral blood. The gene calls are TRBV7-2 and TRBJ2-1; D is unclear. The CDR3 spells CASSLASGDNEQFF. In DNA form, the CDR3 reads TGTGCCAGCAGCTTAGCGTCCGGTGACAATGAGCAGTTCTTC.